These T cell receptor beta chains were read from a single sample in a study of post-analysis software for immune sequencing data. TCRdb processed the PCR reads anew with MiXCR; each CDR3 protein has one entry. The table shows under 900,000 distinct CDR3 sequences, with 53% occurring only once. The specimen sequenced was blood. All receptors come from a girl aged 10 to 17 with multiple sclerosis. Each CDR3 is given with its conserved first and last residue. The D gene is left open where the match is weak. Not every row has a clone size; where given, it reads once, few, many or a size class.

d_call	j_call	v_call	clone_size	cdr3_nt	cdr3_aa
NA	TRBJ2-7	TRBV6-1	once	TGTGCCAGCAGGGTAACGCGGACCTACGAGCAGTACTTC	CASRVTRTYEQYF
TRBD1	TRBJ2-7	TRBV7-8	NA	TGTGCCAGCAGCCCTAGGCCCGGGACAGGGGCCGCCTACGAGCAGTACTTC	CASSPRPGTGAAYEQYF
TRBD1	TRBJ1-2	TRBV7-2	NA	TGTGCCAGCAGCCTTCAGACAGGGCAGCAGAGTGGCTACACCTTC	CASSLQTGQQSGYTF
TRBD2	TRBJ2-3	TRBV19	NA	TGTGCCAGTAGCCTCCCGGGATCGGGAGGGCTCACAGATACGCAGTATTTT	CASSLPGSGGLTDTQYF
TRBD2	TRBJ2-1	TRBV20-1	few	TGCAGTGCTAGGTTTAGCGGGGGGATTTACAATGAGCAGTTCTTC	CSARFSGGIYNEQFF
NA	TRBJ2-7	TRBV20-1	NA	TGCAGTGCTCCAACCCGGGCCCACGAGCAGTACTTC	CSAPTRAHEQYF
NA	TRBJ2-7	TRBV29-1	few	TGCAGCGTTGCGACTGGAACCACCATATACGAGCAGTACTTC	CSVATGTTIYEQYF
TRBD1	TRBJ1-1	TRBV7-9	few	TGTGCCAGCAGCTTAGACAGGGGCAGGACTGAAGCTTTCTTT	CASSLDRGRTEAFF
TRBD2	TRBJ2-3	TRBV6-5	few	TGTGCCGGCAGTTTGTGGGCTAGCGGGAGTGGAGATACGCAGTATTTT	CAGSLWASGSGDTQYF
NA	TRBJ2-7	TRBV7-3	few	TGTGCCAGCAGCTTAAAGGGGGGCGGCGAGCAGTACTTC	CASSLKGGGEQYF
NA	TRBJ1-2	TRBV12-5	NA	TGTGCTAGTGGCCCAAAGGGGAATGGCTACACCTTC	CASGPKGNGYTF
NA	TRBJ1-2	TRBV29-1	NA	TGCAGCGTTGGGCACAGTTTCCCCTATGGCTACACCTTC	CSVGHSFPYGYTF
NA	TRBJ1-1	TRBV6-2/TRBV6-3	NA	TGTGCCAGCAGGATCCCGGGACGGGACACTGAAGCTTTCTTT	CASRIPGRDTEAFF
NA	TRBJ1-1	TRBV5-1	NA	TGCGCCAGCAGCAACGGTGGGTCCCATGAAGCTTTCTTT	CASSNGGSHEAFF
NA	TRBJ1-5	TRBV11-2	NA	TGTGCCAGCAGCCCCCGGGGAAGCCCGGGGAATCAGCCCCAGCATTTT	CASSPRGSPGNQPQHF
TRBD2	TRBJ2-3	TRBV5-1	NA	TGCGCCAGCAGCGTGACTAGCGGGGAAACAGATACGCAGTATTTT	CASSVTSGETDTQYF
TRBD1	TRBJ1-1	TRBV7-8	once	TGTGCCAGCAGCCTATCCAGGGGGTCGCACGCTATGAACACTGAAGCTTTCTTT	CASSLSRGSHAMNTEAFF
TRBD2	TRBJ2-5	TRBV4-3	few	TGCGCCAGCAGCCAAACGAGCGGGAGAGGGGAGACCCAGTACTTC	CASSQTSGRGETQYF
NA	TRBJ2-1	TRBV14	NA	TGTGCCAGCAGCCAAGATCCGCGAGGGAGGTTTCAGAATGAGCAGTTCTTC	CASSQDPRGRFQNEQFF
NA	TRBJ2-3	TRBV20-1	NA	TGCAGTGCTAGACCCCCCTACAGGGCCACAGATACGCAGTATTTT	CSARPPYRATDTQYF
NA	TRBJ1-2	TRBV12-3/TRBV12-4	NA	TGTGCCAGCAGCCGTTCAGGGTATGGCTACACCTTC	CASSRSGYGYTF
NA	TRBJ2-1	TRBV7-7	NA	TGTGCCAGCAGCTTAGGTCAGGACCATGAGCAGTTCTTC	CASSLGQDHEQFF
TRBD2	TRBJ2-3	TRBV7-9	NA	TGTGCCAGCAGCCAGTCAGGACTAGCTCGGGCAGATACGCAGTATTTT	CASSQSGLARADTQYF
NA	TRBJ2-1	TRBV5-6	NA	TGTGCCAGCAGCTTGAGGGGGGGCCGATCCTACAATGAGCAGTTCTTC	CASSLRGGRSYNEQFF
TRBD2	TRBJ2-5	TRBV29-1	few	TGCAGCGTTGAAGGTTCCAGACTAGCGACCCAAGAGACCCAGTACTTC	CSVEGSRLATQETQYF
NA	TRBJ1-2	TRBV30	NA	TGTGCCTGGAGTGAACAGGGCGCGCAATTCGGCTACACCTTC	CAWSEQGAQFGYTF
NA	TRBJ1-5	TRBV5-6	many	TGTGCCAGCAGCTTGGATGGTGGTTATAGCAATCAGCCCCAGCATTTT	CASSLDGGYSNQPQHF
TRBD2	TRBJ2-1	TRBV5-6	NA	TGTGCCAGCATCGGGGGGAGGTCCTACAATGAGCAGTTCTTC	CASIGGRSYNEQFF
NA	TRBJ2-4	TRBV6-1	NA	TGTGCCAGCAGTGAAGCGCGGTCCGAACCGGAGTACTTC	CASSEARSEPEYF
NA	TRBJ2-7	TRBV7-9	few	TGTGCCAGCAGCCCAATGGGGGACGAGCAGTACTTC	CASSPMGDEQYF
TRBD1	TRBJ1-5	TRBV7-8	NA	TGTGCCAGCAGCCCAGGACAGGTCCCTTTGAAGCCCCAGCATTTT	CASSPGQVPLKPQHF
TRBD2	TRBJ2-1	TRBV20-1	once	TGCAGTGCTAGGACTAGCGGGAGGGGCTGGGACAATGAGCAGTTCTTC	CSARTSGRGWDNEQFF
NA	TRBJ1-2	TRBV7-3	NA	TGTGCCAGCAGCTTAATGGGGGAGGGCCCCAAGGATGGCTACACCTTC	CASSLMGEGPKDGYTF
NA	TRBJ2-1	TRBV2	few	TGTGCCAGCAGTGAAGCTGGGGCAGACTACAATGAGCAGTTCTTC	CASSEAGADYNEQFF
TRBD1	TRBJ1-2	TRBV4-2	NA	TGTGCCAGCAGCCAAGATCCCAGGGGGCGCAGCTATGGCTACACCTTC	CASSQDPRGRSYGYTF
NA	TRBJ1-5	TRBV12-3/TRBV12-4	NA	TGTGCCAGCAGTTCCGGGCGGGCTTACTTGCAGCATTTT	CASSSGRAYLQHF
TRBD2	TRBJ2-5	TRBV12-5	few	TGTGCTAGTGGCCCCGGACTAGCGGGATTGTACCAAGAGACCCAGTACTTC	CASGPGLAGLYQETQYF
NA	TRBJ1-2	TRBV3-1	NA	TGTGCCAGCACCGGGGAGCAGAACTATGGCTACACCTTC	CASTGEQNYGYTF
NA	TRBJ1-2	TRBV12-3/TRBV12-4	few	TGTGCCAGCAGTGCACACGACGGCCGCTATGGCTACACCTTC	CASSAHDGRYGYTF